The rows below give T cell receptor beta chains drawn from one sample of a study of T-cell reconstitution after alpha-beta-depleted transplantation in children. TCRdb independently ran MiXCR on the PCR reads; one entry per CDR3 protein. The profile covers roughly 790,000 distinct CDR3 sequences, with 15% to 20% appearing a single time and just under 5% taken by the ten largest. This material consisted of PBMCs, mostly from graft donor cells, taken 360 days after TCRalphabeta/CD19-depleted stem cell transplant. The receptors derive from a male patient between 5 and 17 years old who had a stem cell transplant for acute lymphoblastic leukemia, so the T cells may come from the graft donor. The CDR3 runs from the conserved cysteine through the conserved F or W. A D gene is named only where the DNA matches it firmly. Clone size is stated in some rows and not others, as once, few, many or a class when expanded.

TRBV25-1	.	.	TRBJ2-3	TGTGCCAGCTCTGGCGTCGGGGTTGCATTGGATACGCAGTATTTT	CASSGVGVALDTQYF
TRBV5-1	TRBD1	many	TRBJ2-3	TGCGCCAGCAGCCTCACAGGGGGTACTAGCACAGATACGCAGTATTTT	CASSLTGGTSTDTQYF
TRBV29-1	.	few	TRBJ2-4	TGCAGCGTTGTGATACAGTACAAAAACATTCAGTACTTC	CSVVIQYKNIQYF
TRBV7-8	TRBD1	.	TRBJ1-1	TGTGCCAGCAGCTACAAATCGGGACAGGGGGACCCGAACACTGAAGCTTTCTTT	CASSYKSGQGDPNTEAFF
TRBV24-1	TRBD2	.	TRBJ2-5	TGTGCCACCAGACTAGCGTCCGGGGAGACCCAGTACTTC	CATRLASGETQYF
TRBV25-1	.	.	TRBJ1-4	TGTGCCAGCAGTGCCCACGGGGGCAATGAAAAACTGTTTTTT	CASSAHGGNEKLFF
TRBV4-2	.	few	TRBJ2-5	TGTGCCAGCAGCCAAGATCGGCGGGGTGGAGAGACCCAGTACTTC	CASSQDRRGGETQYF
TRBV5-5	.	.	TRBJ2-6	TGTGCCAGCAGCTCGAATACAGGGACTGGGGCCAACGTCCTGACTTTC	CASSSNTGTGANVLTF
TRBV12-3/TRBV12-4	.	few	TRBJ1-2	TGTGCCAGCAGTTTTTGGGGAAGAGGCTACACCTTC	CASSFWGRGYTF
TRBV3-1	.	.	TRBJ2-1	TGTGCCAGCAGCCAAGATCCGGGAGACTACAATGAGCAGTTCTTC	CASSQDPGDYNEQFF
TRBV29-1	.	few	TRBJ2-1	TGCAGCGTGACCAGGGGGCGGGGGTACAATGAGCAGTTCTTC	CSVTRGRGYNEQFF
TRBV11-2	.	few	TRBJ2-5	TGTGCCAGCAGCTTTCAGTGGCCAGGGAATAGGCGAGAGACCCAGTACTTC	CASSFQWPGNRRETQYF
TRBV18	TRBD1	.	TRBJ2-7	TGTGCCAGCTCACCAGGGACAGGGGGCGCATTCTACGAGCAGTACTTC	CASSPGTGGAFYEQYF
TRBV13	TRBD1	.	TRBJ1-1	TGTGCCAGCAGCTTAGGCCCTGACAGGGGCCCTGAAGCTTTCTTT	CASSLGPDRGPEAFF
TRBV9	TRBD2	.	TRBJ2-5	TGTGCCAGCAGCGTAGATGATAGCGGGAACCAAGAGACCCAGTACTTC	CASSVDDSGNQETQYF
TRBV4-2	TRBD1	few	TRBJ2-4	TGTGCCAGCAGCCAAGCGGACAGGAGCCCCAAAAACATTCAGTACTTC	CASSQADRSPKNIQYF
TRBV20-1	.	few	TRBJ2-5	TGCAGTGCTAGCAACGTCCAGACCCAGTACTTC	CSASNVQTQYF
TRBV6-6	.	few	TRBJ2-2	TGTGCCAGCGCCCCCCCTCCCGGGGAGCTGTTTTTT	CASAPPPGELFF
TRBV25-1	TRBD2	.	TRBJ2-1	TGTGCCAGCAGTGAAGAGGATGGAACTAGCGGGAGATCCTACAATGAGCAGTTCTTC	CASSEEDGTSGRSYNEQFF
TRBV2	.	.	TRBJ2-1	TGTGCCAGCAGTGTCAGCCCCCGGGACGACAAAGAGCAGTTCTTC	CASSVSPRDDKEQFF
TRBV7-9	TRBD1	.	TRBJ2-1	TGTGCCAGCAGCCATGACAGGGCCTCCTACAATGAGCAGTTCTTC	CASSHDRASYNEQFF
TRBV5-1	.	.	TRBJ2-3	TGCGCCAGCAGCTCGGGGACGGCGCTCACAGATACGCAGTATTTT	CASSSGTALTDTQYF
TRBV7-9	.	few	TRBJ2-7	TGTGCCAGCAGCTTCGACCCGGACCGGCAGTACTTC	CASSFDPDRQYF
TRBV12-3/TRBV12-4	.	many	TRBJ2-1	TGTGCCAGCAGTTTCGGCCGGAGCTCCTACAATGAGCAGTTCTTC	CASSFGRSSYNEQFF
TRBV20-1	.	few	TRBJ2-5	TGCAGTGCTAAAAAGGCGGGACAAGAGACCCAGTACTTC	CSAKKAGQETQYF
TRBV12-3/TRBV12-4	.	.	TRBJ2-1	TGTGCCAGCAGCCTGCGGAGTTCGGACAATGAGCAGTTCTTC	CASSLRSSDNEQFF
TRBV7-9	.	few	TRBJ2-7	TGTGCCAGCAGCGGACGGGACTTCCTCTACGAGCAGTACTTC	CASSGRDFLYEQYF
TRBV24-1	.	few	TRBJ2-1	TGTGCCACCAGTGATTCAACAGGGTACAATGAGCAGTTCTTC	CATSDSTGYNEQFF
TRBV24-1	TRBD1	many	TRBJ2-1	TGTGCCACCAGTGACCCGACAGGGGTCAATGAGCAGTTCTTC	CATSDPTGVNEQFF
TRBV4-1	TRBD1	few	TRBJ1-1	TGCGCCAGCAGCCAACGTCCCGGGACAGGGGCGGGTGAAGCTTTCTTT	CASSQRPGTGAGEAFF
TRBV12-3/TRBV12-4	.	.	TRBJ2-6	TGTGCCAGCAGTTTGGTTATCTGGCCCAACGTCCTGACTTTC	CASSLVIWPNVLTF
TRBV28	.	.	TRBJ2-1	TGTGCCAGCAGTTTTGGCGGCCCGAGCTCCTACAATGAGCAGTTCTTC	CASSFGGPSSYNEQFF
TRBV5-1	TRBD1	few	TRBJ2-7	TGCGCCAGCAGCCACAAGCCCTTATCCGGACAGGGGGCCGGGTGGTTCTACGAGCAGTACTTC	CASSHKPLSGQGAGWFYEQYF
TRBV5-1	.	few	TRBJ2-1	TGCGCCAGCAGAGGGAAAGGTGAGCAGTTCTTC	CASRGKGEQFF
TRBV7-3	.	.	TRBJ2-1	TGTGCCAGCAGCGCCGGGGGGCCCAATGAGCAGTTCTTC	CASSAGGPNEQFF